This TCR beta chain derives from a study of blood T cell repertoires in COVID-19. Study-level background: Specimens from acute and convalescent COVID-19 originated in the United States, Italy and Spain. Nucleic acid was either cDNA or gDNA, and it came from T cells, B-cell-depleted T cells, or PBMCs.

The authors' processing: Amplifying reference gene primers gave estimates of nucleated cell counts. Sequencing used immunoSEQ multiplex PCR; TCRdb keeps in-frame clones, though not all of them. Clone size and the V and J calls come from that table; the DNA yielded D and trimming. The table shows about 150,000 clones, with about 85% occurring only once. The sequence came from a woman between 65 and 79 years old with acute or convalescent COVID-19. The sample taken for sequencing was peripheral blood.

The CDR3 DNA sequence: TGTGCCATCAGTGAGGGAGGTAGTACAGATACGCAGTATTTT. It encodes CAISEGGSTDTQYF. This chain connects TRBV10-3 to TRBJ2-3, with D possibly matching TRBD2 (5 bases). Trimming pared 2 bases from V and 3 bases from J, leaving 9 bases between. The CDR3 sequence is 14 residues long. Per germline, CDR1 ENHRY and CDR2 SYGVKD.